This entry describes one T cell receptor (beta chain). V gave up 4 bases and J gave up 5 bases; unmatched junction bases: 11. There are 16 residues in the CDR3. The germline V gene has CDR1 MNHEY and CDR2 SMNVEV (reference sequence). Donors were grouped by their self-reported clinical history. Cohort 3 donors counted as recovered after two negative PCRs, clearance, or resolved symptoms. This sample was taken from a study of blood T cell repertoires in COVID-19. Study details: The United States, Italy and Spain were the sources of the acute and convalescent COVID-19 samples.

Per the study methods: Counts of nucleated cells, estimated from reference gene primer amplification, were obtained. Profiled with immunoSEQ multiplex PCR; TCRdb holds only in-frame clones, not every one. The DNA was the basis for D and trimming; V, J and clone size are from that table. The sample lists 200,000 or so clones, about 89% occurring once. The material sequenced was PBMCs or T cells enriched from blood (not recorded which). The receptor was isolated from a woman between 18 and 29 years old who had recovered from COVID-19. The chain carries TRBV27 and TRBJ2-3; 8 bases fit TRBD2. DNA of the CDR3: TGTGCCAGCAGTTCCGGGACTAGGGGGGCCCGAGATACGCAGTATTTT. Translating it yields CASSSGTRGARDTQYF.